This TCR beta chain was captured in a study of T-cell memory formation after mild COVID-19. This clonotype was seen at least ten times. Per germline, CDR1 SGHRS and CDR2 YFSETQ. The V gene lost 4 bases and the J gene lost 8 bases, with 16 bases spanning the gap. The CDR3 sequence is 14 residues long. TCRdb called the 5' RACE reads again in MiXCR, with one record for every CDR3 protein. This table holds some 600,000 distinct CDR3 sequences, roughly 17% found once. Input material: PBMCs or a T cell subset sorted from them (not recorded which). This clonotype was obtained from an adult woman who had mild COVID-19 (a few samples of this study predate the infection). Cell type and time point are not known. The V gene is TRBV5-1, the J gene TRBJ2-4; D is perhaps TRBD1 (6 bases). CDR3 DNA sequence: TGCGCCAGCAGCCCGGACAGTTGGTCGGACATTCAGTACTTC. It is translated as CASSPDSWSDIQYF. Combining the CDR3 with reference TRBV5-1 and TRBJ2-4 gives the whole variable domain KAGVTQTPRYLIKTRGQQVTLSCSPISGHRSVSWYQQTPGQGLQFLFEYFSETQRNKGNFPGRFSGRQFSNSRSEMNVSTLELGDSALYLCASSPDSWSDIQYFGAGTRLSVL.